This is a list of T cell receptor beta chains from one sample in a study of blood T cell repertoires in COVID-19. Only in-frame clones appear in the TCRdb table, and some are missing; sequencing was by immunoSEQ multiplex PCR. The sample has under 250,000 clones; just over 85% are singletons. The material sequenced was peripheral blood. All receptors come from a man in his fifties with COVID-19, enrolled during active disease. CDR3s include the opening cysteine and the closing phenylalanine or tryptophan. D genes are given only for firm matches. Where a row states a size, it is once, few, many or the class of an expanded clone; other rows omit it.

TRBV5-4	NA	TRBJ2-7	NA	TGTGCCAGCAGCTTGGGATCGAACAGACAGTACTTC	CASSLGSNRQYF
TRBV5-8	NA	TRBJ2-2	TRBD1	TGTGCCAGCAGCGGATCGACAGGGGACACCGGGGAGCTGTTTTTT	CASSGSTGDTGELFF
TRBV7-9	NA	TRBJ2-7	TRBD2	TGTGCCAGCAGCTTAGGTATTAGCGGGGGCTACGAGCAGTACTTC	CASSLGISGGYEQYF
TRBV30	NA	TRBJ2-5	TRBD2	TGTGCCTGGACTAGCGGGGGCCGCGGGGAGACCCAGTACTTC	CAWTSGGRGETQYF
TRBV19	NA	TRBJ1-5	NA	TGTGCCAGTAGCCCAGCGATCCATCAGCCCCAGCATTTT	CASSPAIHQPQHF
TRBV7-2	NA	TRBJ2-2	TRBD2	TGTGCCAGCAGCGTGGGGGCAGCGGGGGTTTTCGGGGAGCTGTTTTTT	CASSVGAAGVFGELFF
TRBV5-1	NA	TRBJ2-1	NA	TGCGCCAGCAGCGCAGGGTATTACAATGAGCAGTTCTTC	CASSAGYYNEQFF
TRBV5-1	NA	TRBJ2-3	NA	TGCGCCAGCAGCTTGATCGGGGTGCCAACAGATACGCAGTATTTT	CASSLIGVPTDTQYF
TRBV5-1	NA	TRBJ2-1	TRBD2	TGCGCCAGCAGCTTGGGATTGGGCGGGAGGGCCAATGAGCAGTTCTTC	CASSLGLGGRANEQFF
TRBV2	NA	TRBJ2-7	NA	TGTGCCAGCAGGCCCACCGAACACTACGAGCAGTACTTC	CASRPTEHYEQYF
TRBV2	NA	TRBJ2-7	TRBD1	TGTGCCAGCAGTGACGGGCAGGGGGTCTACGAGCAGTACTTC	CASSDGQGVYEQYF
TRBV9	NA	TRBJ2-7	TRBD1	TGTGCCAGCAGCCCCTGGACAGGGAGCAACGAGCAGTACTTC	CASSPWTGSNEQYF
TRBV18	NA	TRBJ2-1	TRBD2	TGTGCCAGCTCACCACCAAAGGCGGGAGGGCCTTACAATGAGCAGTTCTTC	CASSPPKAGGPYNEQFF
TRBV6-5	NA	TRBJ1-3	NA	TGTGCCAGCAGTTACTTGAGAGCCGGAAACACCATATATTTT	CASSYLRAGNTIYF
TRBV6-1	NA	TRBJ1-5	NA	TGTGCCAGCAGTGAAGGGCATCAGCCCCAGCATTTT	CASSEGHQPQHF
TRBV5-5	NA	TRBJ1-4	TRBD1	TGTGCCAGCAGCTTAGGCACAGGGGCGGAAAAACTGTTTTTT	CASSLGTGAEKLFF
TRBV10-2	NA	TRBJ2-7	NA	TGCGCCAGCAGTAGCGGGTCCTACGAGCAGTACTTC	CASSSGSYEQYF
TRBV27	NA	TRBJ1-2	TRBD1	TGTGCCAGCAGTATAGACAGGGGCATCCTGGATGGCTACACCTTC	CASSIDRGILDGYTF
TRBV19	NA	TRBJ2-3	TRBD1	TGTGCCAGTAGTGGCGTCAGGGGGAGAGACACAGATACGCAGTATTTT	CASSGVRGRDTDTQYF
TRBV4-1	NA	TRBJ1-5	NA	TGCGCCAGCAGCCAAGATAGTGGGGGCGTGGGGCAGCCCCAGCATTTT	CASSQDSGGVGQPQHF
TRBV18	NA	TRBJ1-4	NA	TGTGCCAGCTCACCCTGGCGGGCTAATGAAAAACTGTTTTTT	CASSPWRANEKLFF
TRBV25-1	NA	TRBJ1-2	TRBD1	TGTGCCAGCAGTGTCGGACAGGGAAGAAATGGCTACACCTTC	CASSVGQGRNGYTF
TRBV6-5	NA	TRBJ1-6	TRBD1	TGTGCCAGCAGTTTCACAGGGGTTCCCTATAATTCACCCCTCCACTTT	CASSFTGVPYNSPLHF
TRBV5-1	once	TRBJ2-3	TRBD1	TGCGCCAGCAGCTTAACCGGGACAGGGCCAGATACGCAGTATTTT	CASSLTGTGPDTQYF
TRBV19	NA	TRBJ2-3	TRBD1	TGTGCCAGTAGTCAGGGACAGGGTCGGACAGATACGCAGTATTTT	CASSQGQGRTDTQYF
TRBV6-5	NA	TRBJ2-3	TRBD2	TGTGCCAGCAGTTACGAGTTTAGCGGGAGTTTGAATACGCAGTATTTT	CASSYEFSGSLNTQYF
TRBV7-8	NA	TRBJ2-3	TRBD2	TGTGCCAGCAGCACATTGACTAGCGGGAGTGCAGATACGCAGTATTTT	CASSTLTSGSADTQYF
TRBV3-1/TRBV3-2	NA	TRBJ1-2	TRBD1	TGTGCCAGCAGCCAATCATGGGACAGGCCCAACTATGGCTACACCTTC	CASSQSWDRPNYGYTF
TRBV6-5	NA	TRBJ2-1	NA	TGTGCCAGCATGGATGGGGACATCAATGAGCAGTTCTTC	CASMDGDINEQFF
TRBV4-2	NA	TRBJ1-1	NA	TGTGCCACCGCCGCACCAGGGAACACTGAAGCTTTCTTT	CATAAPGNTEAFF
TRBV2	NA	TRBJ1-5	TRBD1	TGTGCCAGCAGTGAGCAGGGGACAGGGTGGAGCAATCAGCCCCAGCATTTT	CASSEQGTGWSNQPQHF
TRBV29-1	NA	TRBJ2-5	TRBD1	TGCAGCGTGGGGGACAGGGTTAGAGAGACCCAGTACTTC	CSVGDRVRETQYF
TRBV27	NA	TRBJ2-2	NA	TGTGCCAGCAGTTCAGTAACCGGGGAGCTGTTTTTT	CASSSVTGELFF
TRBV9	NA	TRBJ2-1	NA	TGTGCCAGCAGCGTAGTTGGGACAACCTCCTACAATGAGCAGTTCTTC	CASSVVGTTSYNEQFF
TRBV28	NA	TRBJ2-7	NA	TGTGCCAGCAGTCGTCCTACGGGGAACTACGAGCAGTACTTC	CASSRPTGNYEQYF
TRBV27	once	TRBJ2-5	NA	TGTGCCAGCAGTCCACAGGGACAAGAGACCCAGTACTTC	CASSPQGQETQYF
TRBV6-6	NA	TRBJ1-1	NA	TGTGCCAGCAGTTACACCACCTATTCGGGGACTGAAGCTTTCTTT	CASSYTTYSGTEAFF
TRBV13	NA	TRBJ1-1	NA	TGTGCCAGCAGCCCAATCGGGAGCCTGTGGGCTTTCTTT	CASSPIGSLWAFF
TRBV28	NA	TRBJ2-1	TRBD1	TGTGCCAGCAGTCTGTACAGGGGGCCCAATGAGCAGTTCTTC	CASSLYRGPNEQFF
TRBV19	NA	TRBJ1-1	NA	TGTGCCAGTAGAACAGGAAACACTGAAGCTTTCTTT	CASRTGNTEAFF
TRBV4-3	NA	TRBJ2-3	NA	TGCGCCAGCAGCCCCCGGGGAGACAGACTGCTACTAGCAAACACAGATACGCAGTATTTT	CASSPRGDRLLLANTDTQYF
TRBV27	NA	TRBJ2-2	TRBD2	TGTGCCAGCACCCCAGCGGGAGTGGGTACCGGGGAGCTGTTTTTT	CASTPAGVGTGELFF
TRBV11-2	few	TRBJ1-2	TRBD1	TGTGCCAGCAGCTTAAGAGGGGGCCAAGGATATGGCTACACCTTC	CASSLRGGQGYGYTF